This TCR beta chain was captured by sequencing in a study of cytomegalovirus exposure and HLA in healthy donors. On the study more broadly: Genotyping showed approximately 81% of over 350 donors falling in the Caucasian-associated ancestry cluster.

The CDR3 contains 14 residues. Germline V gives CDR1 MNHEY, CDR2 SVGAGI. Trimming took off 6 bases at V and 2 bases at J, with 13 bases between the two ends. A remark on this clone: Its cognate antigen is unknown.

Study results and limitations: The investigators catalogued 150 to 200 TCR beta chains as cytomegalovirus-associated. Per a later analysis, HLA-associated TCR beta chains showed more clonal expansion than other, equally common TCR beta chains.

Primers for the PCR totalled 60 Vbeta and 13 Jbeta. Assay used: immunoSEQ multiplex PCR; TCRdb lists only in-frame clones, some missing. The data show roughly 180,000 clones, more than 65% seen once. This TCR came from a female donor in good health and CMV-seronegative. The material sequenced was PBMCs. The chain uses TRBV6-5 and TRBJ1-2; weak D call: TRBD1 (6 bases). DNA for the CDR3: TGTGCCAGCAGCCCGGACAGTTGGAACTATGGCTACACCTTC. Translating it yields CASSPDSWNYGYTF.